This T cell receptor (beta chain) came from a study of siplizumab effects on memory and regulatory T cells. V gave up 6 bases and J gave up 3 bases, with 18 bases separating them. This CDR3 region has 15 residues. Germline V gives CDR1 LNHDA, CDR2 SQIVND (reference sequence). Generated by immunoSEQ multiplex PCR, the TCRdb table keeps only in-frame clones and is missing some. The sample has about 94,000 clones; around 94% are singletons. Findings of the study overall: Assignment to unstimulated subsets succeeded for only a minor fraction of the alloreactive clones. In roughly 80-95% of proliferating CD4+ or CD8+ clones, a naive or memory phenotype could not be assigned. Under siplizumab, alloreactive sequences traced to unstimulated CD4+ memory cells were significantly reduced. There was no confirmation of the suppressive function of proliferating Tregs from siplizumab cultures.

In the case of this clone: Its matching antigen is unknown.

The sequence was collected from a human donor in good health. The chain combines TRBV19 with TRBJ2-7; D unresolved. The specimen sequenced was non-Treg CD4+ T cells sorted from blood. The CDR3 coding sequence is TGTGCCAGTAGCACCGTCGGGCGGAACAACTACGAGCAGTACTTC. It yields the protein CASSTVGRNNYEQYF. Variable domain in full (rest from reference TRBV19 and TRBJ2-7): DGGITQSPKYLFRKEGQNVTLSCEQNLNHDAMYWYRQDPGQGLRLIYYSQIVNDFQKGDIAEGYSVSREKKESFPLTVTSAQKNPTAFYLCASSTVGRNNYEQYFGPGTRLTVT.